This TCR beta chain was identified during a study of OX40 agonist ivuxolimab in advanced cancers. Background for the entire study: Ivuxolimab was an agonistic, fully human IgG2 monoclonal antibody directed against OX40 (CD134), a costimulatory receptor. Intravenous ivuxolimab was administered to patients every 2 weeks at six dose levels: 0.01, 0.1, 0.3, 1.5, 3 and 10 mg/kg. Of the 50 to 55 patients in dose escalation, about 20 had hepatocellular carcinoma, approximately 15 had melanoma, 9 had renal cell carcinoma and 9 had head and neck cancer. A male proportion of roughly 80% and a mean age of approximately 62 years, ranging from roughly 23 to 80, were recorded for the dose-escalation cohort. Patients were allowed to have had prior anti-PD-1, anti-PD-L1 or anti-CTLA-4 therapy, and 40% of the dose-escalation patients had been treated with checkpoint inhibitors. Partial responses occurred in three dose-escalation patients, of whom one had hepatocellular carcinoma and two had cutaneous melanoma. The point of sequencing TCRbeta in the periphery was to test whether ivuxolimab changed TCR sequence diversity and drove clonal T-cell expansion. The paper covers the monotherapy dose-escalation part of the phase I ivuxolimab trial, which included N of about 56 patients. The full study reports these points: Low levels of normalized T-cell clonal expansion were also shown by some nonresponding patients. Partial responders in the 0.1-3.0 mg/kg groups had among the lowest normalized peripheral clonal expansion, especially among CD8+ T cells. At doses of 0.1 to 3.0 mg/kg, clonal expansion of both CD4+ and CD8+ T cells in blood was seen between baseline and week 6. After ivuxolimab, expanded clones were on average more numerous among CD8+ T cells than among CD4+ T cells. Antigen specificity was not determined for the clonally expanded peripheral T cells.

The trial excluded patients who had a history of autoimmune disease or were on systemic immunosuppression. Peripheral blood for TCR sequencing was collected from all dose cohorts at baseline, on cycle 4 day 1, and on cycle 7 day 1. Samples were obtained from an open-label, multicenter, first-in-human phase I dose-escalation trial of ivuxolimab. Adults with locally advanced or metastatic head and neck squamous cell, hepatocellular, melanoma or renal cell carcinoma were enrolled in the trial. Before TCR sequencing, CD4+ T cells and CD8+ T cells from peripheral blood were sorted into separate populations. About this clone itself: Its target antigen remains unknown. Per-nucleotide qualities are absent, and no much larger clonotype sits a single base away.

To sequence the TCRbeta CDR3 region, genomic DNA was isolated from the sorted cells. The immunoSEQ Assay was used for sequencing of TCRbeta CDR3 regions. Held by TCRdb, this immuneACCESS table contains in-frame sequences only and omits some clones. Under half of the omission traces to an unresolved V gene where checked; the cause of the rest is unknown. The sample table shows around 76,000 clones, and around four fifths are seen once. 5.5% to 7% of the sample is in the top ten clones. The CDR3 holds 14 amino acids from the cysteine to the phenylalanine. Only the CDR3 portion is preserved as DNA: 42 bases, with reading frame beginning at the first base. The junction shows trimming of 4 bases on V and 8 bases on J, and the gene matches do not reach 9 bases of it. CDR1 and CDR2 are drawn from the germline V gene (reference sequence): GTSNPN, SVGIG.

The specimen comprised CD4+ or CD8+ T cells sorted from blood, sampled in a trial of the OX40 agonist ivuxolimab. The sequence links TRBV30 to TRBJ2-1, and 9 bases in between align with TRBD2. This sequence originates from an adult with an advanced solid tumor such as melanoma, head and neck, liver or kidney cancer. The nucleotides read TGTGCCTGGAACGCGGGAGGGCCCTGGGATGAGCAGTTCTTC. Translated, it reads CAWNAGGPWDEQFF. Joined to the reference TRBV30 and TRBJ2-1 proteins, this CDR3 gives the full variable domain: SQTIHQWPATLVQPVGSPLSLECTVEGTSNPNLYWYRQAAGRGLQLLFYSVGIGQISSEVPQNLSASRPQDRQFILSSKKLLLSDSGFYLCAWNAGGPWDEQFFGPGTRLTVL.